Below, one TCR beta chain is given with its context. The data derive from a study of cytomegalovirus exposure and HLA in healthy donors. Trimming took 5 bases from V and 11 from J, leaving 15 bases between them. Germline V gene sequence: CDR1 GTSNPN, CDR2 SVGIG (reference sequence). The CDR3 loop spans 11 amino acids. It was with 60 Vbeta and 13 Jbeta primers that the PCR ran. Using immunoSEQ multiplex PCR, the repertoire was profiled, and TCRdb retains in-frame clones only, with some absent. The sample records roughly 180,000 clones, 80% being singletons. The chain recombines TRBV30 with TRBJ1-1, with D unresolved. What was sequenced was PBMCs. The receptor's source is a young man in good health and CMV-seronegative. The CDR3 DNA reads TGTGCCTGGGTGTTGGGGAGTACGGCTTTCTTT. This encodes CAWVLGSTAFF.